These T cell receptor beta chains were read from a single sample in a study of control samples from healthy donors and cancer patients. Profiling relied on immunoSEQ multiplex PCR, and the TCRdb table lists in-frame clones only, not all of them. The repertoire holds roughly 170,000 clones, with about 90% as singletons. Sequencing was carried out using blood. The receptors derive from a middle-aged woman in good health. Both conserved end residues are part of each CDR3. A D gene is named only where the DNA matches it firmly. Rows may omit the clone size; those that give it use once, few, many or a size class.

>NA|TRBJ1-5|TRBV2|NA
CASSEQARNQPQHF
TGTGCCAGCAGTGAACAGGCGCGAAATCAGCCCCAGCATTTT
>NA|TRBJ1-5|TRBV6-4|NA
CASSPRSGGNQPQHF
TGTGCCAGCAGCCCGCGGTCCGGGGGCAATCAGCCCCAGCATTTT
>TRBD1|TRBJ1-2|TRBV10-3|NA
CAISPFGQEIYGYTF
TGTGCCATCAGTCCCTTCGGACAGGAGATCTATGGCTACACCTTC
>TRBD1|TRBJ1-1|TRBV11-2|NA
CASSSTDRGNTEAFF
TGTGCCAGCAGCTCCACGGACAGGGGGAATACTGAAGCTTTCTTT
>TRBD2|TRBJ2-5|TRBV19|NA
CASSSRGLAIETQYF
TGTGCCAGTAGTAGCCGGGGACTAGCAATAGAGACCCAGTACTTC
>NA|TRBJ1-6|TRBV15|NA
CATSRQGTGSPLHF
TGTGCCACCAGCAGACAGGGTACGGGCTCACCCCTCCACTTT
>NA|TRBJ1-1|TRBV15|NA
CATSRGPSGENTAFF
TGTGCCACCAGCAGGGGACCTTCGGGTGAGAACACAGCTTTCTTT
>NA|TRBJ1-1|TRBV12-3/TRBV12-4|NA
CASSHVNEGAFF
TGTGCCAGCAGCCACGTGAATGAAGGAGCTTTCTTT
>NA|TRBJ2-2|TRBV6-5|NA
CASSYFPDSFTGELFF
TGTGCCAGCAGTTACTTTCCGGACTCATTCACCGGGGAGCTGTTTTTT
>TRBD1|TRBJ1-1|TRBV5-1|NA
CASSHTGQDTEAFF
TGCGCCAGCAGCCATACTGGACAGGACACTGAAGCTTTCTTT
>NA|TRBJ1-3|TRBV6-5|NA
CASSRKGGAGNTIYF
TGTGCCAGCAGCCGAAAAGGAGGGGCTGGAAACACCATATATTTT
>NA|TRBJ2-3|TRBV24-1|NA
CATSGHRTDTQYF
TGTGCCACCAGTGGCCACCGGACAGATACGCAGTATTTT
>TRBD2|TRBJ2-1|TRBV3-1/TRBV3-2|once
CASSQDLGAGGNNEQFF
TGTGCCAGCAGCCAAGATCTCGGAGCGGGGGGGAACAATGAGCAGTTCTTC
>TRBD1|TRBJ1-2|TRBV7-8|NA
CASSHLDRGEDGYTF
TGTGCCAGCAGTCACCTGGACAGGGGAGAGGATGGCTACACCTTC
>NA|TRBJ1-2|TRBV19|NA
CASRAATYKGYGYTF
TGTGCCAGTAGGGCAGCGACTTATAAGGGGTATGGCTACACCTTC
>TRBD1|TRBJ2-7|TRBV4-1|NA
CASSRRQGATTYEQYF
TGCGCCAGCAGCCGTCGGCAGGGGGCGACCACCTACGAGCAGTACTTC
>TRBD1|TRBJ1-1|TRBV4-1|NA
CASSQVGPQGPDTEAFF
TGCGCCAGCAGCCAAGTGGGCCCACAGGGGCCTGACACTGAAGCTTTCTTT
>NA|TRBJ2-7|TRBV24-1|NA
CATSGNEQYF
TGTGCCACCAGTGGGAACGAGCAGTACTTC
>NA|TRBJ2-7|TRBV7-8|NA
CASSWEQYF
TGTGCCAGCAGCTGGGAGCAGTACTTC
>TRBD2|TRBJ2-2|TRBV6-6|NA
CASSDGGAFGELFF
TGTGCCAGCAGCGACGGGGGGGCATTCGGGGAGCTGTTTTTT
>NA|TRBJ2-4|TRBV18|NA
CASSPGGSLAKNIQYF
TGTGCCAGCTCACCAGGCGGGTCCCTAGCCAAAAACATTCAGTACTTC
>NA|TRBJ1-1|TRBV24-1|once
CATRQYRVGNTEAFF
TGTGCCACCCGCCAATATAGGGTGGGGAACACTGAAGCTTTCTTT
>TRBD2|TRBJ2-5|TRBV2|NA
CASREPTIAGGPQETQYF
TGTGCCAGCAGGGAACCCACCATAGCGGGGGGCCCTCAAGAGACCCAGTACTTC
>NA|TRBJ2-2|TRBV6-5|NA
CASSSPRTGGELFF
TGTGCCAGCAGTTCCCCGCGAACCGGCGGGGAGCTGTTTTTT